The 3 T cell receptor beta chains reported below all come from one sample, sequenced in a study of blood T cell repertoires in COVID-19 (dated by TCRdb to about 2020). Library prep was done by the immunoSEQ multiplex PCR assay. The clones in this table, taken by TCRdb from immuneACCESS, are in-frame only. Not every clone is retained; where verified, under half of the shortfall comes from an unresolved V gene, and the cause of the rest is unknown. A total of about 310,000 clones appear in this sample, 85% to 90% of them only once. The ten largest clones add up to roughly a tenth of the sample. Sequenced material: PBMCs or T cells enriched from blood (not recorded which). These TCRs come from a woman in her 30s who had recovered from COVID-19.

This clone was detected only a few times. The chain uses TRBV20-1 and TRBJ2-5; D might be TRBD1 (6 bases). The CDR3 runs to 13 residues. Germline CDR1 is DFQATT and CDR2 is SNEGSKA (reference sequence). Trimming removed 6 bases at V and 2 bases at J, with 13 bases between. CDR3 DNA sequence: TGCAGTGCCAGTCCCACAGGGCAAGAGACCCAGTACTTC. Translating it yields CSASPTGQETQYF.

This clone was observed a single time. In DNA form, the CDR3 reads TGTGCCAGCAGTATAGGACAGGGTTCGCAGCCCCAGCATTTT. Translating it yields CASSIGQGSQPQHF. The chain is built from TRBV27 and TRBJ1-5, with 8 positions matching TRBD1. The CDR3 covers 14 residues. After removal of 5 bases from V and 7 bases from J, the junction contained 7 bases not matched to a gene. CDR1 and CDR2 (germline): MNHEY, SMNVEV (reference sequence).

V gene TRBV5-6 combines with J gene TRBJ2-2, with 8 bases matching TRBD1. The junction had 5 bases not matched to a gene; V was cut back by 4 bases and J by 3 bases. The germline CDR1 and CDR2 sequences are SGHDT and YYEEEE. The CDR3 length is 15 residues. The CDR3 loop reads CASSHRTGYTGELFF. The CDR3 coding sequence is TGTGCCAGCAGCCATAGGACAGGGTACACCGGGGAGCTGTTTTTT.